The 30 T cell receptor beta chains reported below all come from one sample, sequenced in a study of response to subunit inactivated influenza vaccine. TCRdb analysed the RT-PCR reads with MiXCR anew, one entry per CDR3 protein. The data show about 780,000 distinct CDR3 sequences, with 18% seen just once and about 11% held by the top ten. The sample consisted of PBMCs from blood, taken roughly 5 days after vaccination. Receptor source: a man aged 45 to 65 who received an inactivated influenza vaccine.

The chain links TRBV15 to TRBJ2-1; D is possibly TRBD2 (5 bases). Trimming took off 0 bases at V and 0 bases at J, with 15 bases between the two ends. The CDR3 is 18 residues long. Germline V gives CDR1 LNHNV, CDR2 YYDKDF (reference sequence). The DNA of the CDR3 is TGTGCCACCAGCAGAGATCACTTGAGGGTTAGCTCCTACAATGAGCAGTTCTTC. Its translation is CATSRDHLRVSSYNEQFF.

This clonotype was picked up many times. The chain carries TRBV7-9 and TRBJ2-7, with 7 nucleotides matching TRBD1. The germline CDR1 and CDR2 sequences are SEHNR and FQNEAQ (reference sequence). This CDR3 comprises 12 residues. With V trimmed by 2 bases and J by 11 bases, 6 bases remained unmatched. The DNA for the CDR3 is TGTGCCAGCAGCTTACAGGGGGATCGTGAGTACTTC. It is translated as CASSLQGDREYF. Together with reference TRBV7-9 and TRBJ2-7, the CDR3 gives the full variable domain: DTGVSQNPRHKITKRGQNVTFRCDPISEHNRLYWYRQTLGQGPEFLTYFQNEAQLEKSRLLSDRFSAERPKGSFSTLEIQRTEQGDSAMYLCASSLQGDREYFGPGTRLTVT.

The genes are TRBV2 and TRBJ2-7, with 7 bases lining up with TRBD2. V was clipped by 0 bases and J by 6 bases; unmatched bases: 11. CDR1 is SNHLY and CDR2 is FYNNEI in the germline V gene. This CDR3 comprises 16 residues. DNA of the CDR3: TGTGCCAGCAGTGAAGCCGGGGGAGGGCCCTCGAGCGAGCAGTACTTC. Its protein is CASSEAGGGPSSEQYF.

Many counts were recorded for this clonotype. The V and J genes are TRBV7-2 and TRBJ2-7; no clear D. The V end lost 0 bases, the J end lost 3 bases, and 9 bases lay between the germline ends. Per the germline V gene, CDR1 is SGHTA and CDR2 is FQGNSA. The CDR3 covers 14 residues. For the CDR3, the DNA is TGTGCCAGCAGCTTAGCCGCCAGACTCTACGAGCAGTACTTC. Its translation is CASSLAARLYEQYF.

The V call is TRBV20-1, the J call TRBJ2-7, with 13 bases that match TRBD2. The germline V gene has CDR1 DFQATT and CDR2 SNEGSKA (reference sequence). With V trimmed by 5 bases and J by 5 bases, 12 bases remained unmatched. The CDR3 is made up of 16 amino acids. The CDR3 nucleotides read TGCAGTGCTTTTGGCACTAGCGGGAGGGAGTTCGACGAGCAGTACTTC. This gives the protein CSAFGTSGREFDEQYF.

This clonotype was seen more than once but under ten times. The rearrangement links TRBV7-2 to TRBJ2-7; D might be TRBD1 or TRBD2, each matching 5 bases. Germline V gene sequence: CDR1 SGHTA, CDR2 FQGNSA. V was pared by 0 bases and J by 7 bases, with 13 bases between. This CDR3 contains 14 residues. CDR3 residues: CASSLADLGTEQYF. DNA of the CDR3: TGTGCCAGCAGCTTAGCGGATCTGGGGACGGAGCAGTACTTC.

CDR3 amino acids: CASSQGTSGRHPNNEQFF. The CDR3 nucleotides read TGTGCCAGCAGCCAAGGAACTAGCGGGAGGCACCCTAACAATGAGCAGTTCTTC. This chain connects TRBV4-2 to TRBJ2-1; 12 bases align to TRBD2. CDR3 size: 18 residues. V shed 1 base and J 5 bases; nucleotides not matched to a gene: 9. Germline V CDR1 and CDR2: LGHNA, YNFKEQ.

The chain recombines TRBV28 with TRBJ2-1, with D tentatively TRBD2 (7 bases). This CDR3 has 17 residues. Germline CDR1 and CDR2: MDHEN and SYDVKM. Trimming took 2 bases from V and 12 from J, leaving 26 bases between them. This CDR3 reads CASSLVLRLPRGGGQFF. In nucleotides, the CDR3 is TGTGCCAGCAGTTTAGTTTTGAGACTCCCGAGGGGAGGGGGGCAGTTCTTC.

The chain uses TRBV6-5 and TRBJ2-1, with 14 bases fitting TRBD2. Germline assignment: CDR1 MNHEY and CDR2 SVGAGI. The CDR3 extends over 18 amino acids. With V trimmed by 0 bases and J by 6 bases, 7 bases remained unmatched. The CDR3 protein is CASSYSTLTSGGANEQFF. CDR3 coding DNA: TGTGCCAGCAGTTACTCCACATTGACTAGCGGGGGGGCCAATGAGCAGTTCTTC.

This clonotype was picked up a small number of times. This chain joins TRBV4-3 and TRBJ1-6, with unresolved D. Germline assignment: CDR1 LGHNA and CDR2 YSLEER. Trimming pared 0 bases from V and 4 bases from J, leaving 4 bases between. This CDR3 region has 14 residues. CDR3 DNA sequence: TGCGCCAGCAGCCAAGATCTATATAATTCACCCCTCCACTTT. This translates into CASSQDLYNSPLHF.

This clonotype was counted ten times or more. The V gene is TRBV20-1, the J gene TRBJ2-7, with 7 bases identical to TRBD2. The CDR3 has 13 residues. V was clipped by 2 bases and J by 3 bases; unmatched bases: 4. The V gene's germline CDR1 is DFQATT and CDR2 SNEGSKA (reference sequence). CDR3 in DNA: TGCAGTGCTAGACGAGCGGGGATCTACGAGCAGTACTTC. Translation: CSARRAGIYEQYF.

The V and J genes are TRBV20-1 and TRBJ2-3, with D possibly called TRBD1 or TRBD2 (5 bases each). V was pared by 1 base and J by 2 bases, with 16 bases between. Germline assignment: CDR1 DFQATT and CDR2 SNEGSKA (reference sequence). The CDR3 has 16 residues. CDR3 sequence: CSARGHRGALTDTQYF. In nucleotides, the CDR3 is TGCAGTGCTAGAGGACACAGAGGGGCCCTCACAGATACGCAGTATTTT.

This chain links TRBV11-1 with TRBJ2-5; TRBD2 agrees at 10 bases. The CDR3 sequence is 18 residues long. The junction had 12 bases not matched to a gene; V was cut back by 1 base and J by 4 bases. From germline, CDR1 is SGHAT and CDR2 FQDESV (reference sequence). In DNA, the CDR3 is TGTGCCAGCAGCTTAGTTGGAGAGCGGGAGGGCCCAGGAGAGACCCAGTACTTC. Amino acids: CASSLVGEREGPGETQYF.

The CDR3 protein is CASTVDNSGNTIYF. CDR3 DNA: TGTGCCAGCACCGTAGACAACTCTGGAAACACCATATATTTT. J is TRBJ1-3 and V is TRBV7-2; the D is unclear. The CDR3 length is 14 residues. The V gene's germline CDR1 is SGHTA and CDR2 FQGNSA. V lost 7 bases and J lost 0, with 10 bases in between.

DNA of the CDR3: TGTGCCAGCAGCCTCTTCGGGACAGGGATACCGTACGAGCAGTACTTC. Translation gives CASSLFGTGIPYEQYF. The J gene is TRBJ2-7, the V gene TRBV7-2; 9 bases match TRBD1. Trimming at V came to 5 bases and at J to 4 bases, leaving 12 bases not matched to a gene. This CDR3 contains 16 residues. Looked up from germline, CDR1 is SGHTA and CDR2 is FQGNSA.

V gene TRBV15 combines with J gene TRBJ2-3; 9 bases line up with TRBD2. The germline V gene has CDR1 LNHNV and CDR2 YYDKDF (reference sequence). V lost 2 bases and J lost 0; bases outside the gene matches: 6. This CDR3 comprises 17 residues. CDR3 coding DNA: TGTGCCACCAGCAGATCCCGACTAGCGGTTAGCACAGATACGCAGTATTTT. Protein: CATSRSRLAVSTDTQYF.

CDR3 nucleotides: TGTGCCAGCAGTTACTTGTCGGGTCGGCAGAACACCGGGGAGCTGTTTTTT. Translating it yields CASSYLSGRQNTGELFF. The J gene is TRBJ2-2, the V gene TRBV6-5, with unresolved D. CDR1 is MNHEY, CDR2 SVGAGI, per germline. With 1 base removed from V and 1 base from J, the gap between germline ends came to 13 bases. The CDR3 sequence is 17 residues long.

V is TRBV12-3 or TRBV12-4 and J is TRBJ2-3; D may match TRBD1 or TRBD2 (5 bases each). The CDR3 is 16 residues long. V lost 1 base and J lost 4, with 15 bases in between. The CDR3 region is CASSLGGVLGPDTQYF. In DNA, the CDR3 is TGTGCCAGCAGTTTAGGAGGGGTGCTTGGTCCAGATACGCAGTATTTT.

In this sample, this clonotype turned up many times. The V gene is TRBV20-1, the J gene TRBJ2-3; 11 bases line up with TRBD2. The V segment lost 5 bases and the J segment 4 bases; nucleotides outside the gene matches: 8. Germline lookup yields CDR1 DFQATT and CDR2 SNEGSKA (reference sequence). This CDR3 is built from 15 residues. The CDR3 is CSASPTSGSPDTQYF. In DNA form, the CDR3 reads TGCAGTGCTTCCCCTACTAGCGGGAGTCCAGATACGCAGTATTTT.

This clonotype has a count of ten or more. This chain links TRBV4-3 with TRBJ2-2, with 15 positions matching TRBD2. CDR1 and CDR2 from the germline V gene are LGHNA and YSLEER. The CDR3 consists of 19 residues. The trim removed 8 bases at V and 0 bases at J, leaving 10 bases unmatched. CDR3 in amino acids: CASGRTSGRGVTNTGELFF. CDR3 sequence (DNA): TGCGCCAGCGGACGGACTAGCGGGAGGGGCGTCACGAACACCGGGGAGCTGTTTTTT.

CDR3 sequence (DNA): TGTGCCAGCAGCTCCGGGACTAGCGGGAAGGCCCACGAGCAGTACTTC. Its translation is CASSSGTSGKAHEQYF. The chain couples TRBV7-9 to TRBJ2-7; 13 nucleotides agree with TRBD2. Looked up from germline, CDR1 is SEHNR and CDR2 is FQNEAQ (reference sequence). The V segment lost 4 bases and the J segment 5 bases; nucleotides outside the gene matches: 8. The CDR3 loop spans 16 amino acids.

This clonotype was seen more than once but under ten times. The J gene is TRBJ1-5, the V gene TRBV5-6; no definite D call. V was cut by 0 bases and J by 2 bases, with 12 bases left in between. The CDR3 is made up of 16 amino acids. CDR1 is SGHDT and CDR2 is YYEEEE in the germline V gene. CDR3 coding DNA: TGTGCCAGCAGCTTGGCTTCGGGATTTCGCAATCAGCCCCAGCATTTT. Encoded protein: CASSLASGFRNQPQHF.

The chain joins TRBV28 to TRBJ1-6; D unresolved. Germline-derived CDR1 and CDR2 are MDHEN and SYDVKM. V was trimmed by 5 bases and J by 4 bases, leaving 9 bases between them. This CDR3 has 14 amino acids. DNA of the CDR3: TGTGCCAGCAGTAGCCAGGAGTATAATTCACCCCTCCACTTT. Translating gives CASSSQEYNSPLHF.

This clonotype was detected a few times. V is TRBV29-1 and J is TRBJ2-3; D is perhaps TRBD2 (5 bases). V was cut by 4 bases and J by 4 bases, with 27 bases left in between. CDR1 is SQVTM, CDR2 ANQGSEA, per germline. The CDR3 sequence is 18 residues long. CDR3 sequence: CSVAKRLRLAPNPDTQYF. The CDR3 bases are TGCAGCGTTGCCAAACGACTCCGCCTAGCTCCGAACCCAGATACGCAGTATTTT.

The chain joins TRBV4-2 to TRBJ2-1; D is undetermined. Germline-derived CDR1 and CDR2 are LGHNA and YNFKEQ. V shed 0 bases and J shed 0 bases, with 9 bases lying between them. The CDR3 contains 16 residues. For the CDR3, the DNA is TGTGCCAGCAGCCAAGATTGGCTGAGCTCCTACAATGAGCAGTTCTTC. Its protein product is CASSQDWLSSYNEQFF.

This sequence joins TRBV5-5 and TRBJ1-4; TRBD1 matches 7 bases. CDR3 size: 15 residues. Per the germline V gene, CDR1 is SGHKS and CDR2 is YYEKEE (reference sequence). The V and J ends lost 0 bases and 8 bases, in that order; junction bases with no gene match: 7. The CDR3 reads CASSLGGPGGEKLFF. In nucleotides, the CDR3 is TGTGCCAGCAGCTTGGGTGGGCCAGGGGGAGAAAAACTGTTTTTT.

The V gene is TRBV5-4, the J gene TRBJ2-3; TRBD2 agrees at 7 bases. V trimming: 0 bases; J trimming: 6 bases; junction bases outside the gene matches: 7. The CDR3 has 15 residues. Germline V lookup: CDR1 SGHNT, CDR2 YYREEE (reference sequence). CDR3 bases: TGTGCCAGCAGCTTGGGCGGGAGAACCATGGATACGCAGTATTTT. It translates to CASSLGGRTMDTQYF.

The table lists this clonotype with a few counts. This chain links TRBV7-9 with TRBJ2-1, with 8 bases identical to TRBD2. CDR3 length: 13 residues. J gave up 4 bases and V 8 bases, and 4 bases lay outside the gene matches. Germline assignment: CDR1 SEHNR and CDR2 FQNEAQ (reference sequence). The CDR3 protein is CASDQRGYNEQFF. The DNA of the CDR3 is TGTGCCAGCGACCAGCGGGGGTACAATGAGCAGTTCTTC.

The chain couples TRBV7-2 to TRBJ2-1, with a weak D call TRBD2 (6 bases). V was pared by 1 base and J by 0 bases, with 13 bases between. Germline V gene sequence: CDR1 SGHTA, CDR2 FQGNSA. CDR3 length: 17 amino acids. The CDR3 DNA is TGTGCCAGCAGCTTAGTTGGCGTAGCGGTCTCCTACAATGAGCAGTTCTTC. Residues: CASSLVGVAVSYNEQFF.

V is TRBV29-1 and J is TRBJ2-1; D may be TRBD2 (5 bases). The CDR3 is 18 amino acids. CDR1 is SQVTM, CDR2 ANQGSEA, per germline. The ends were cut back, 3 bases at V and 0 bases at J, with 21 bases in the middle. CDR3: CSVDSIIERAHSYNEQFF. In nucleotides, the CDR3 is TGCAGCGTTGACAGTATCATTGAGAGGGCCCACTCCTACAATGAGCAGTTCTTC.